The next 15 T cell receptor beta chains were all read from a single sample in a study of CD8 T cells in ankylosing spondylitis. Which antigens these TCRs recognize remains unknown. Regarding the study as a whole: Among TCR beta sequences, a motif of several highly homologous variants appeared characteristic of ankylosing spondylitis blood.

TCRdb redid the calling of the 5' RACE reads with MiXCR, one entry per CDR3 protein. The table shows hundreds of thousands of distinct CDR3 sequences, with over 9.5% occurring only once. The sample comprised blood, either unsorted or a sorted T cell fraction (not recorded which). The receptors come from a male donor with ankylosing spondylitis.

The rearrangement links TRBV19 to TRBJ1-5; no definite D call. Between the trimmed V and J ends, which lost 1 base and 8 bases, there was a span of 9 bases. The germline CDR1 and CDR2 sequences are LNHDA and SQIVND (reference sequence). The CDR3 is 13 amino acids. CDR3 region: CASSIGGLKPQHF. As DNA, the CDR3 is TGTGCCAGTAGTATAGGAGGATTGAAGCCCCAGCATTTT. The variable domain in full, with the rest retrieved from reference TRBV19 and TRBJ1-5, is DGGITQSPKYLFRKEGQNVTLSCEQNLNHDAMYWYRQDPGQGLRLIYYSQIVNDFQKGDIAEGYSVSREKKESFPLTVTSAQKNPTAFYLCASSIGGLKPQHFGDGTRLSIL.

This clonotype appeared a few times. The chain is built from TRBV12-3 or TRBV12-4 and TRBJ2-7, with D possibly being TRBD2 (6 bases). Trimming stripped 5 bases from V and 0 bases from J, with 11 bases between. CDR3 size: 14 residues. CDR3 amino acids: CASSTTRHSYEQYF. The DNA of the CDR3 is TGTGCCAGCAGTACGACTAGACACTCCTACGAGCAGTACTTC.

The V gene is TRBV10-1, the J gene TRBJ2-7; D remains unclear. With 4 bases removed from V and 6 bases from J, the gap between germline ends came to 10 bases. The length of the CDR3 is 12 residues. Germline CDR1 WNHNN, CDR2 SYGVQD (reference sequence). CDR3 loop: CASSAATSEQYV. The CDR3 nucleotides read TGCGCCAGCAGTGCGGCCACCTCCGAGCAGTACGTC.

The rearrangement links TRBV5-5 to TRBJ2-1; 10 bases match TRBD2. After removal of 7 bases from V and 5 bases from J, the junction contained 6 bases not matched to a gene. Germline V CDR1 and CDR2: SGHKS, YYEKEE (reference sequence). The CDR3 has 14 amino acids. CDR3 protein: CASQREGPNNEQFF. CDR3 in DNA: TGTGCCAGCCAGCGGGAGGGCCCCAACAATGAGCAGTTCTTC.

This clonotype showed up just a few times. As DNA, the CDR3 is TGTGCCACCAGTGGAAGGGGGTTCGGGACCCAGTACTTC. Residues: CATSGRGFGTQYF. The chain recombines TRBV24-1 with TRBJ2-5; D might be TRBD1 (6 bases). The length of the CDR3 is 13 residues. Trimming left V 5 bases short and J 7 bases short, with 13 bases between. CDR1 and CDR2 from the germline V gene are KGHDR and SFDVKD.

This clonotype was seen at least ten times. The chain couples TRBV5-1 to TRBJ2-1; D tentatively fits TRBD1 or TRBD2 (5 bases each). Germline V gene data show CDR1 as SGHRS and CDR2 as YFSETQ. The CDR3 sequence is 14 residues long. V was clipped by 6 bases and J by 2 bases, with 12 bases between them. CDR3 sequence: CASNLGETYNEQFF. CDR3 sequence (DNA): TGCGCCAGCAATTTGGGGGAAACCTACAATGAGCAGTTCTTC.

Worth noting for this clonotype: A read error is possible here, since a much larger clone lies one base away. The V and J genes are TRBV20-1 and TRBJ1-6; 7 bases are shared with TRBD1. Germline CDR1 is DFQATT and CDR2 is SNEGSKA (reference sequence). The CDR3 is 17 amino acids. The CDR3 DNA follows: TGCTGTGCTAGAAGATCTGGGGCCGACAGGGAGGCTTCACCCCTCCACTTT. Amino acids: CCARRSGADREASPLHF.

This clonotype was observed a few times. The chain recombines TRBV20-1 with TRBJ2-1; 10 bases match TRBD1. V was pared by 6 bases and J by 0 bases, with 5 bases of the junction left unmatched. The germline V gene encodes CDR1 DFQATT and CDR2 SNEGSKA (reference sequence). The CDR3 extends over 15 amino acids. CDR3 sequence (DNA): TGCAGTGCGGGTAGACAGGGGGCCTCCTACAATGAGCAGTTCTTC. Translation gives CSAGRQGASYNEQFF.

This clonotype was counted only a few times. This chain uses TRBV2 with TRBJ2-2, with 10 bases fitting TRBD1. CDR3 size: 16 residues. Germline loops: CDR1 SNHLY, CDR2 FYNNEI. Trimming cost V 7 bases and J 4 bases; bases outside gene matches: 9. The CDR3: CASNFRDRGPTGELFF. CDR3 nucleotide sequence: TGTGCCAGCAATTTTCGGGACAGGGGACCCACCGGGGAGCTGTTTTTT.

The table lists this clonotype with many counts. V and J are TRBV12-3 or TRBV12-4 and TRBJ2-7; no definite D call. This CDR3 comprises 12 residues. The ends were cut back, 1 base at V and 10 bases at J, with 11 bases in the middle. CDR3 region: CASSLVSDAQYF. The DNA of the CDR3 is TGTGCCAGCAGTTTAGTATCGGACGCACAGTACTTC.

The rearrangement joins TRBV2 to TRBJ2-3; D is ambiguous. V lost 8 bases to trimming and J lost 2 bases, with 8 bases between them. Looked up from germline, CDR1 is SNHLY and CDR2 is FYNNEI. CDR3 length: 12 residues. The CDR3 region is CASCVNTDTQYF. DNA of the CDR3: TGTGCCAGCTGCGTGAACACAGATACGCAGTATTTT. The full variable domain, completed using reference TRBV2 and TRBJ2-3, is EPEVTQTPSHQVTQMGQEVILRCVPISNHLYFYWYRQILGQKVEFLVSFYNNEISEKSEIFDDQFSVERPDGSNFTLKIRSTKLEDSAMYFCASCVNTDTQYFGPGTRLTVL.

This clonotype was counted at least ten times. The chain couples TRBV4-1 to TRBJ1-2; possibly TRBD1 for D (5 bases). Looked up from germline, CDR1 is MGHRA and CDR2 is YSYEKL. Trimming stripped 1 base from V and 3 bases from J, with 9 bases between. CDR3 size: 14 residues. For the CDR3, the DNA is TGCGCCAGCAGCCAAGCTAGCAGGGACTATGGCTACACCTTC. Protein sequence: CASSQASRDYGYTF.

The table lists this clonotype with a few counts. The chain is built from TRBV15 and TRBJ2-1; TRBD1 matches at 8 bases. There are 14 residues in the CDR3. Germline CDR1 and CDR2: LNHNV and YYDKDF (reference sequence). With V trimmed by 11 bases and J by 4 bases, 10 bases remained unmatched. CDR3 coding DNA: TGTGCCGCCTCCCGGGACAGGACTTACAATGAGCAGTTCTTC. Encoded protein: CAASRDRTYNEQFF.

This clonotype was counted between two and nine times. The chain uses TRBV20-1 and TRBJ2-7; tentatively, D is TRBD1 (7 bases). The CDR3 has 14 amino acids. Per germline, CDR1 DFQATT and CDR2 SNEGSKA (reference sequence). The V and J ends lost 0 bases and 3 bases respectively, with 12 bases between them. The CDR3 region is CSAREGGQVYEQYF. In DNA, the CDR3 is TGCAGTGCTAGAGAGGGAGGACAGGTCTACGAGCAGTACTTC.

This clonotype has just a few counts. The CDR3 here is CASTGEGAYEQYF. The CDR3 coding sequence is TGTGCCAGCACCGGGGAAGGAGCCTACGAGCAGTACTTC. The J gene is TRBJ2-7, the V gene TRBV25-1; the D gene is possibly TRBD2 (5 bases). Trimming took off 7 bases at V and 2 bases at J, with 12 bases between the two ends. This CDR3 has 13 residues. Per germline, CDR1 MGHDK and CDR2 SYGVNS.